The rows below give T cell receptor beta chains drawn from one sample of a study of T cell changes during pregnancy in multiple sclerosis. Profiling relied on immunoSEQ multiplex PCR, and the TCRdb table lists in-frame clones only, not all of them. The sample consists of 70,000 to 95,000 clones, 94% of them appearing once. This sample comprised peripheral blood, obtained after pregnancy. The source of these receptors is a female donor in good health, enrolled as a control in a pregnancy study. The CDR3 runs from the conserved cysteine through the conserved F or W. The D gene is left open where the match is weak. Some rows have no size entry. The others give once, few or many, or a class for an expanded clone.

>TRBJ2-6|TRBD1|.|TRBV5-1
TGCGCCAGCAGAGACAGGGTGGCTGGGGCCAACGTCCTGACTTTC
CASRDRVAGANVLTF
>TRBJ2-7|TRBD1|.|TRBV6-1
TGTGCCAGCAGTGAAGGGACAGGGGGCATTTACGAGCAGTACTTC
CASSEGTGGIYEQYF
>TRBJ1-3|.|.|TRBV7-9
TGTGCCAGCAGCTTAGACAGTAACGGAAACACCATATATTTT
CASSLDSNGNTIYF
>TRBJ2-7|.|.|TRBV29-1
TGCAGCGTCTTACCCGGCGGGGCCGAGCAGTACTTC
CSVLPGGAEQYF
>TRBJ2-2|.|.|TRBV29-1
TGCAGCGTGCGCCGGGACTACACCGGGGAGCTGTTTTTT
CSVRRDYTGELFF
>TRBJ2-2|TRBD2|.|TRBV27
TGTGCCAGCAGACCCATCGCGGGGGGGGTTGACACCGGGGAGCTGTTTTTT
CASRPIAGGVDTGELFF
>TRBJ2-5|TRBD1|once|TRBV5-1
TGCGCCAGCAGCTTGTACCCCGGACAGGGGTACCAAGAGACCCAGTACTTC
CASSLYPGQGYQETQYF
>TRBJ1-2|TRBD1|.|TRBV7-9
TGTGCCAGCAGCTCAGGGACAGATGGTGGCTACACCTTC
CASSSGTDGGYTF
>TRBJ2-6|.|.|TRBV7-8
TGTGCCAGCAACTCCCAGGGCAGGGTAAACTCTGGGGCCAACGTCCTGACTTTC
CASNSQGRVNSGANVLTF
>TRBJ2-7|.|.|TRBV21-1
TGTGCCAGCAGCAAAGTGGCGGGACAGGGGGCTCGCGAGCAGTACTTC
CASSKVAGQGAREQYF
>TRBJ2-7|.|.|TRBV7-2
TGTGCCAGCAGCTTGGGGCGGGATGCCTCCTACGAGCAGTACTTC
CASSLGRDASYEQYF
>TRBJ1-5|TRBD1|.|TRBV6-1
TGTGCCAGCAGTGAAAGGACAGGGACGAAACAGCCCCAGCATTTT
CASSERTGTKQPQHF
>TRBJ2-3|TRBD2|.|TRBV4-2
TGTGCCAGCAGCCAAGATCGAGCGGGAGGCTTCACAGATACGCAGTATTTT
CASSQDRAGGFTDTQYF
>TRBJ2-3|TRBD2|.|TRBV28
TGTGCCAGCAGTAAAAGGACTAGCGGGTTCACAGATACGCAGTATTTT
CASSKRTSGFTDTQYF
>TRBJ2-1|TRBD2|.|TRBV5-1
TGCGCCAGCAGCTTGGGGGCTAGCGGGAGCTGGCATTCATACAATGAGCAGTTCTTC
CASSLGASGSWHSYNEQFF
>TRBJ2-5|.|.|TRBV7-9
TGTGCCAGCAGCACATGGGACACCTCCCAAGAGACCCAGTACTTC
CASSTWDTSQETQYF
>TRBJ2-7|.|.|TRBV19
TGTGCCAGTAGCAAACAGGGTCCTAGCTCCTACGAGCAGTACTTC
CASSKQGPSSYEQYF